The 30 T cell receptor beta chains below all came from one sample that was sequenced in a study of blood T cell repertoires in COVID-19 (dated by TCRdb to 2020 to 2022). Libraries were built with the immunoSEQ multiplex PCR assay. In its TCRdb copy, this immuneACCESS table keeps in-frame sequences only and misses some clones. Where compared with another copy, unresolved V genes explain less than half of these, and the others have no known cause. In all, the sample holds some 200,000 clones, and 85% of those were seen once. Over 2.5% of the sample goes to the ten largest clones. What was sequenced was peripheral blood. The receptors shown here come from a man in his forties or fifties who had recovered from COVID-19.

The CDR3 sequence is CASSVGQISGANVLTF. The CDR3 DNA reads TGTGCCAGCAGCGTTGGGCAGATCTCTGGGGCCAACGTCCTGACTTTC. The J gene is TRBJ2-6, the V gene TRBV9; D gene ambiguous. V lost 2 bases, J lost 0 bases, and 9 bases lay in between. The length of the CDR3 is 16 residues. Germline CDR1 and CDR2: SGDLS and YYNGEE.

This clone was found many times. V usage is TRBV5-1 and J usage is TRBJ2-2, with TRBD1 matching over 7 bases. This CDR3 has 20 residues. Looked up from germline, CDR1 is SGHRS and CDR2 is YFSETQ. The J segment lost 4 bases and the V segment lost 4 bases, leaving 22 bases of the junction unmatched. The CDR3 region has the DNA TGCGCCAGCAGCCACGGGACAGTCAACCAGGGCCCTCGAGGCACCGGGGAGCTGTTTTTT. Encoded protein: CASSHGTVNQGPRGTGELFF.

V is TRBV30 and J is TRBJ2-7; tentatively, D is TRBD1 (6 bases). This CDR3 has 14 amino acids. The V and J ends lost 1 base and 2 bases respectively, with 12 bases between them. Germline V gene sequence: CDR1 GTSNPN, CDR2 SVGIG (reference sequence). The CDR3 DNA is TGTGCCTGGAGTGAGGACAGTTCGACCTACGAGCAGTACTTC. Protein sequence: CAWSEDSSTYEQYF.

This chain uses TRBV6-6 with TRBJ2-1, with a weak D call TRBD2 (6 bases). This CDR3 is 15 amino acids long. Germline CDR1 reads MNHNY; CDR2 reads SVGAGI (reference sequence). V lost 8 bases and J 7 bases, leaving 21 bases between the germline ends. The CDR3 DNA reads TGTGCCAGCCAGGAACCGACTAGGGGAGGAAATGAGCAGTTCTTC. It translates to CASQEPTRGGNEQFF.

V and J are TRBV5-1 and TRBJ2-1; D is possibly TRBD2 (6 bases). V was shortened by 0 bases and J by 8 bases, with 18 bases between the two germline ends. CDR1 is SGHRS and CDR2 is YFSETQ in the germline V gene. The length of the CDR3 is 16 residues. The CDR3 here is CASSLAGGPTSDEQFF. For the CDR3, the DNA is TGCGCCAGCAGCTTGGCCGGAGGGCCCACCAGTGATGAGCAGTTCTTC. Full variable domain (remainder filled in from reference TRBV5-1 and TRBJ2-1): KAGVTQTPRYLIKTRGQQVTLSCSPISGHRSVSWYQQTPGQGLQFLFEYFSETQRNKGNFPGRFSGRQFSNSRSEMNVSTLELGDSALYLCASSLAGGPTSDEQFFGPGTRLTVL.

The chain has TRBV2 and TRBJ2-1, with TRBD1 matching over 7 bases. The CDR3 length is 14 residues. Trimming took 6 bases from V and 2 from J; bases not matched to a gene: 4. The germline gives CDR1 SNHLY, CDR2 FYNNEI. The CDR3 coding sequence is TGTGCCAGCAGCCCGACAGGGACCTACAATGAGCAGTTCTTC. Protein: CASSPTGTYNEQFF.

In the case of this clone: The same CDR3 is also encoded by other DNA sequences in this sample. J is TRBJ1-2 and V is TRBV19; tentatively, D is TRBD1 (5 bases). V was cut by 5 bases and J by 1 base, with 11 bases left in between. CDR3 length: 14 residues. The germline V gene encodes CDR1 LNHDA and CDR2 SQIVND (reference sequence). The CDR3, as DNA: TGTGCCAGTAGTCCCCCCAGGGTTAACTATGGCTACACCTTC. Residues: CASSPPRVNYGYTF.

CDR3 sequence: CASSTGTSGSLTADTQYF. The CDR3 DNA sequence: TGTGCCAGCAGCACCGGGACTAGCGGGAGTCTAACGGCAGATACGCAGTATTTT. This rearrangement joins TRBV7-9 to TRBJ2-3; the match to TRBD2 covers 14 bases. The CDR3 covers 18 residues. Looked up from germline, CDR1 is SEHNR and CDR2 is FQNEAQ (reference sequence). Trimming took 5 bases from V and 4 from J; bases not matched to a gene: 11.

This clone was recorded only once. The gene calls are TRBV29-1 and TRBJ2-7; 10 positions agree with TRBD2. The CDR3 spans 12 residues. Losses at the gene ends were 6 bases for V and 5 bases for J; bases not matched to a gene: 4. In germline, CDR1 is SQVTM, CDR2 ANQGSEA. The CDR3 bases are TGCAGCGTAGCGGGAGGGCCCCACGAGCAGTACTTC. It codes for CSVAGGPHEQYF.

This chain connects TRBV28 to TRBJ1-5; D might be TRBD1 (6 bases). Between the trimmed V and J ends, which lost 5 bases and 2 bases, there was a span of 16 bases. Germline lookup yields CDR1 MDHEN and CDR2 SYDVKM. The CDR3 is 16 residues long. The CDR3 sequence is CASSPPGGWRNQPQHF. CDR3 coding DNA: TGTGCCAGCAGTCCCCCGGGGGGCTGGCGCAATCAGCCCCAGCATTTT.

As DNA, the CDR3 is TGTGCCAGCTCACTTTCCATGCAACAGGGCATTGATGGCTACACCTTC. It yields the protein CASSLSMQQGIDGYTF. This rearrangement joins TRBV18 to TRBJ1-2; TRBD1 might be the D (6 bases). Germline CDR1 KGHSH, CDR2 LQKENI. This CDR3 contains 16 residues. Trimming took off 4 bases at V and 6 bases at J, with 21 bases between the two ends.

V is TRBV7-2 and J is TRBJ1-1; D remains unclear. The V end was cut by 5 bases, the J end by 4 bases, with 11 bases between. Germline lookup yields CDR1 SGHTA and CDR2 FQGNSA. CDR3 length: 13 residues. The CDR3 reads CASSTRLVTEAFF. In DNA, the CDR3 is TGTGCCAGCAGCACCAGACTAGTCACTGAAGCTTTCTTT.

The sample holds a few counts of this clone. This rearrangement joins TRBV6-5 to TRBJ2-1, with 12 bases lining up with TRBD2. The CDR3 totals 14 residues. Germline-derived CDR1 and CDR2 are MNHEY and SVGAGI. After removal of 6 bases from V and 4 bases from J, the junction contained 1 base not matched to a gene. CDR3 amino acids: CASRTSGRYNEQFF. CDR3 bases: TGTGCCAGCAGGACTAGCGGGAGATACAATGAGCAGTTCTTC.

This clone was seen a handful of times. This chain connects TRBV6-5 to TRBJ1-1; D is uncertain. This CDR3 has 13 residues. Germline V gene data show CDR1 as MNHEY and CDR2 as SVGAGI. V gave up 6 bases and J gave up 0 bases, with 8 bases separating them. The CDR3 protein is CASRTRLNTEAFF. The CDR3 DNA reads as TGTGCCAGCAGGACAAGATTGAACACTGAAGCTTTCTTT.

The chain couples TRBV18 to TRBJ1-6; 10 bases agree with TRBD1. CDR3 length equals 14 residues. Germline V gene data show CDR1 as KGHSH and CDR2 as LQKENI. V lost 3 bases, J lost 7 bases, and 0 bases stayed unmatched. DNA for the CDR3: TGTGCCAGCTCACCGGACAGGGGGAATTCACCCCTCCACTTT. This codes for CASSPDRGNSPLHF.

This clone was seen once. The rearrangement joins TRBV28 to TRBJ2-7; D perhaps matches TRBD1 (7 bases). With 6 bases removed from V and 6 bases from J, the gap between germline ends came to 18 bases. The germline gives CDR1 MDHEN, CDR2 SYDVKM. The CDR3 runs to 14 residues. The chain's CDR3 is CASRPRGRRIEQYF. The DNA of the CDR3 is TGTGCCAGCAGGCCCAGGGGGAGGAGGATCGAGCAGTACTTC.

The chain combines TRBV19 with TRBJ2-2, with D possibly TRBD2 on 7 matching bases. The germline V gene has CDR1 LNHDA and CDR2 SQIVND (reference sequence). The CDR3 sequence is 13 residues long. V was clipped by 7 bases and J by 6 bases, with 12 bases between them. In DNA, the CDR3 is TGTGCCAGTACCATAGGGGGGGCCGGGGAGCTGTTTTTT. Amino acid sequence: CASTIGGAGELFF.

This clone was recorded a few times. The genes are TRBV11-1 and TRBJ2-7, with 8 bases fitting TRBD1. Per germline, CDR1 SGHAT and CDR2 FQDESV (reference sequence). CDR3 size: 14 residues. V gave up 5 bases and J gave up 1 base; unmatched junction bases: 4. The CDR3 is CASSPQGDSYEQYF. CDR3 coding DNA: TGTGCCAGCAGCCCACAGGGGGATTCCTACGAGCAGTACTTC. The full variable domain, rest sourced from reference TRBV11-1 and TRBJ2-7, is EAEVAQSPRYKITEKSQAVAFWCDPISGHATLYWYRQILGQGPELLVQFQDESVVDDSQLPKDRFSAERLKGVDSTLKIQPAELGDSAMYLCASSPQGDSYEQYFGPGTRLTVT.

The rearrangement links TRBV19 to TRBJ2-7; possibly TRBD2 for D (5 bases). This CDR3 has 16 residues. V lost 3 bases and J lost 6, with 21 bases in between. Germline lookup yields CDR1 LNHDA and CDR2 SQIVND (reference sequence). CDR3 sequence: CASSIHAGSPVGEQYF. The CDR3 bases are TGTGCCAGTAGTATCCACGCGGGCTCCCCGGTCGGCGAGCAGTACTTC.

The gene calls are TRBV7-8 and TRBJ2-7; D might be TRBD1 (5 bases). Germline values: CDR1 SGHVS, CDR2 FQNEAQ. V lost 5 bases, J lost 3 bases, and 17 bases lay in between. The CDR3 length is 15 residues. CDR3 amino acids: CASSIRQITVYEQYF. The CDR3 DNA is TGTGCCAGCAGCATCCGACAGATTACAGTCTACGAGCAGTACTTC.

This chain joins TRBV27 and TRBJ2-7; the D gene is possibly TRBD1 (6 bases). Trimming took off 5 bases at V and 6 bases at J, with 11 bases between the two ends. The CDR3 sequence is 12 residues long. CDR1 and CDR2 (germline): MNHEY, SMNVEV (reference sequence). Here the CDR3 reads CASSTSGVEQYF. CDR3 bases: TGTGCCAGCAGTACATCAGGGGTCGAGCAGTACTTC.

This CDR3 is CASSLSGHNEQFF. Written as DNA, the CDR3 is TGTGCCAGCAGTTTAAGCGGGCACAATGAGCAGTTCTTC. V is TRBV28 and J is TRBJ2-1; the D gene is possibly TRBD2 (6 bases). V lost 2 bases and J lost 5, with 7 bases in between. This CDR3 spans 13 amino acids. Germline CDR1 reads MDHEN; CDR2 reads SYDVKM.

The genes are TRBV12-1 and TRBJ1-5; the listed D gene, TRBD1, was not tested against the DNA. TRBV12-1 is a pseudogene locus. The CDR3 loop spans 18 amino acids. CDR3 sequence: CASSFDGTGARSNQPQHF. CDR3 coding DNA: TGTGCCAGCAGCTTTGACGGGACAGGGGCTCGGAGCAATCAGCCCCAGCATTTT.

The CDR3 DNA is TGTGCCAGCAGTCCTTTCGGACAGGGGGCGGTAACAGATACGCAGTATTTT. This translates into CASSPFGQGAVTDTQYF. The chain couples TRBV28 to TRBJ2-3; TRBD1 aligns across 11 bases. This CDR3 has 17 residues. CDR1 and CDR2 from the germline V gene are MDHEN and SYDVKM. V dropped 5 bases and J dropped 3; count of bases not matched to a gene: 10.

The rearrangement joins TRBV4-1 to TRBJ2-1, with a possible D match to TRBD2 (5 bases). From germline, CDR1 is MGHRA and CDR2 YSYEKL. V was clipped by 1 base and J by 2 bases, with 9 bases between them. CDR3 size: 15 residues. The CDR3 nucleotides are TGCGCCAGCAGCCAAGGGACTCAACCCTACAATGAGCAGTTCTTC. Translated: CASSQGTQPYNEQFF.

This rearrangement joins TRBV15 to TRBJ2-7, with no clear D. This CDR3 is built from 12 residues. Germline V gene sequence: CDR1 LNHNV, CDR2 YYDKDF (reference sequence). The germline V and J ends were trimmed by 0 bases and 8 bases, with 8 bases remaining between them. For the CDR3, the DNA is TGTGCCACCAGCAGAGATCACACGAAGCAGTACTTC. Translation: CATSRDHTKQYF.

The V gene is TRBV5-1, the J gene TRBJ2-1, with 7 bases fitting TRBD2. From germline, CDR1 is SGHRS and CDR2 YFSETQ. J gave up 0 bases and V 0 bases, and 12 bases lay outside the gene matches. This CDR3 has 19 amino acids. The CDR3 DNA sequence: TGCGCCAGCAGCTTGGCTCTTGGCGGGAGCCTTAGCTCCTACAATGAGCAGTTCTTC. Translated, it gives CASSLALGGSLSSYNEQFF.

The chain has TRBV30 and TRBJ1-2; 8 positions agree with TRBD1. CDR1 GTSNPN and CDR2 SVGIG come from the germline V gene (reference sequence). The CDR3 consists of 15 residues. V lost 0 bases, J lost 8 bases, and 11 bases stayed unmatched. CDR3 protein: CAWSVQGTGGVGYTF. CDR3 sequence (DNA): TGTGCCTGGAGTGTACAAGGGACAGGTGGTGTGGGCTACACCTTC.

This chain uses TRBV7-6 with TRBJ2-2; the match to TRBD2 covers 16 bases. Germline CDR1 SGHVS, CDR2 FNYEAQ. This CDR3 has 16 residues. V trimming: 6 bases; J trimming: 7 bases; junction bases outside the gene matches: 5. Here the CDR3 reads CASSGTSGRASGELFF. CDR3 in DNA: TGTGCCAGCAGTGGGACTAGCGGGAGGGCCAGCGGGGAGCTGTTTTTT.

The chain employs TRBV30 and TRBJ1-3; the D is unclear. The ends were cut back, 1 base at V and 1 base at J, with 11 bases in the middle. Germline CDR1 reads GTSNPN; CDR2 reads SVGIG (reference sequence). This CDR3 is built from 15 residues. The CDR3 bases are TGTGCCTGGAGTGGTCAGGTTCTTTCTGGAAACACCATATATTTT. Translated: CAWSGQVLSGNTIYF.